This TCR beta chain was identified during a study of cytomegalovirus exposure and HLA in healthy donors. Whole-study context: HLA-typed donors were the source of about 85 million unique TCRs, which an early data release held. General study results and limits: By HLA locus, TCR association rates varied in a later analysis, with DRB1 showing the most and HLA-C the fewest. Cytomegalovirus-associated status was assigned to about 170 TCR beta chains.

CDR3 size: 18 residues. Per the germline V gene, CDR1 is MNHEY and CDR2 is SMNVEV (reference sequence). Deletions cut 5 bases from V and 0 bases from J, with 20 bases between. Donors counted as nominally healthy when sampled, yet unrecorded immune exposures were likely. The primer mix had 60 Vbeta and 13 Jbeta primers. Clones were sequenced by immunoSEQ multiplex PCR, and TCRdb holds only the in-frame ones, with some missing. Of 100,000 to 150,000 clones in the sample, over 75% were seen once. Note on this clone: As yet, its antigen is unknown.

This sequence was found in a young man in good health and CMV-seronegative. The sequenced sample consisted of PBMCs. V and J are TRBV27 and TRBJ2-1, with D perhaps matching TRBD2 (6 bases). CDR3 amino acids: CASSPFGGSSSSYNEQFF. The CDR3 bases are TGTGCCAGCAGTCCGTTTGGAGGGTCCTCAAGCTCCTACAATGAGCAGTTCTTC.